Reported below is one T cell receptor (beta chain). The antigen remains undetermined. The TCR beta cDNA libraries contained unique molecular identifiers. TCRdb re-called the PCR reads through MiXCR, storing one row per CDR3 protein. The sample consists of about 500,000 distinct CDR3 sequences, approximately 46% of them appearing once. V lost 1 base to trimming and J lost 6 bases, with 14 bases between them. Germline V lookup: CDR1 SQVTM, CDR2 ANQGSEA. The CDR3 spans 14 residues. This specimen belongs to a study of post-analysis software for immune sequencing data. Study conclusions and caveats: Patients carried several TRBV segments more frequently than controls did, and TRBV5-6, TRBV5-1 and TRBV20-1 were among them.

The gene calls are TRBV29-1 and TRBJ2-3; a possible D gene is TRBD1 (6 bases). Material: blood. This sequence originates from a girl under 18 with multiple sclerosis. The CDR3 protein is CSVEVGAARDTQYF. The CDR3 DNA follows: TGCAGCGTTGAAGTGGGGGCTGCTCGGGATACGCAGTATTTT.